This T cell receptor beta chain was identified during a study of control samples from healthy donors and cancer patients. V gave up 2 bases and J gave up 0 bases; unmatched junction bases: 6. CDR1 MDHEN and CDR2 SYDVKM come from the germline V gene. The CDR3 is 17 amino acids. Data came from immunoSEQ multiplex PCR; TCRdb stores just in-frame clones and leaves some out. The table includes roughly 150,000 clones, around 90% detected once. The clonotype originates from a man between 18 and 29 years old in good health. Sample: blood. V gene TRBV28 combines with J gene TRBJ1-2; the match to TRBD1 covers 10 bases. CDR3 sequence: CASSLIWTGGTNYGYTF. In nucleotides, the CDR3 is TGTGCCAGCAGTTTAATATGGACAGGGGGGACTAACTATGGCTACACCTTC.